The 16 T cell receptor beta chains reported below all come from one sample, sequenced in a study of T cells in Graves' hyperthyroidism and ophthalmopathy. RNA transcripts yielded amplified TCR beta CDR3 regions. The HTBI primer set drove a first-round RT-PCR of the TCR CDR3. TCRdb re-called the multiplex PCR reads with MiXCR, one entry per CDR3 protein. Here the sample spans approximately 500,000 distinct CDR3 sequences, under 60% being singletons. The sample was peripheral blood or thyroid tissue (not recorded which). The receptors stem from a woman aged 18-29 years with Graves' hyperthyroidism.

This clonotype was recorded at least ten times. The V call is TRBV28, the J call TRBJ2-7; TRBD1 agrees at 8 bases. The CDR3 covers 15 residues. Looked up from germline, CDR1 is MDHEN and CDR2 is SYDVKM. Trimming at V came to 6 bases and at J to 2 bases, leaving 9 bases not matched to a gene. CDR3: CASRRQGTSTYEQYF. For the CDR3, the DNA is TGTGCCAGCAGGAGACAGGGGACGAGTACCTACGAGCAGTACTTC.

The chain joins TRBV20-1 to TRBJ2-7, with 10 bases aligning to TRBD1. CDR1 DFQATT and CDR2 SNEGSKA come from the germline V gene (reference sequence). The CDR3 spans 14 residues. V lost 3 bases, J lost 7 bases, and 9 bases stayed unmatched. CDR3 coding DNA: TGCAGTGCTAGGGAGGACAGGGGGACTGATGAGCAGTACTTC. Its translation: CSAREDRGTDEQYF.

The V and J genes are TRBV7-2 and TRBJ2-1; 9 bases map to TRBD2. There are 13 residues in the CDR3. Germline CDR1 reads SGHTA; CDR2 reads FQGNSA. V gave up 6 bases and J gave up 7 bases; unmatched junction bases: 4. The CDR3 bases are TGTGCCAGCAGAGTTAGCGGGAGTAATGAGCAGTTCTTC. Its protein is CASRVSGSNEQFF. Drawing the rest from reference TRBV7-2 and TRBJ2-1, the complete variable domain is GAGVSQSPSNKVTEKGKDVELRCDPISGHTALYWYRQSLGQGLEFLIYFQGNSAPDKSGLPSDRFSAERTGGSVSTLTIQRTQQEDSAVYLCASRVSGSNEQFFGPGTRLTVL.

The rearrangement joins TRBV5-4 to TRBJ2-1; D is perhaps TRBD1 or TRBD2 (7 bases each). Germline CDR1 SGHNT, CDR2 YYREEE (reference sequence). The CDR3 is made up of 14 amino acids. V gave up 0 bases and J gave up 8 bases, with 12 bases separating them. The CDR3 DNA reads TGTGCCAGCAGCTTGGTGGGAGGGGGCCATGAGCAGTTCTTC. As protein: CASSLVGGGHEQFF.

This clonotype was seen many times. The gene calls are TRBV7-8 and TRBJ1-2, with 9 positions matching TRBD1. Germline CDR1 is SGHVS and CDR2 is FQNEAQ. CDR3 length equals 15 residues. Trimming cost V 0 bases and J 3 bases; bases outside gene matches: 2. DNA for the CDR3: TGTGCCAGCAGCTTAGCGGGACAGGGTTACTATGGCTACACCTTC. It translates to CASSLAGQGYYGYTF.

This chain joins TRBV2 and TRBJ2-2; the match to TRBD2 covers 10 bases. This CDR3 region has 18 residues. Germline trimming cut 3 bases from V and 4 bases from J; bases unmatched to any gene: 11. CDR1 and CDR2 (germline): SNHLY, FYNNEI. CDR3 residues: CASSDSGRLAGLTGELFF. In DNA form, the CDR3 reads TGTGCCAGCAGTGATTCCGGTCGACTAGCGGGCCTCACCGGGGAGCTGTTTTTT.

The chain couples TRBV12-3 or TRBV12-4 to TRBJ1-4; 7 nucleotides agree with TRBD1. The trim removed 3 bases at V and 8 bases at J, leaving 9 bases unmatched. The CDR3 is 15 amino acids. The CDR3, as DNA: TGTGCCAGCAGTTTTCTGGCCAGGGGGGAAGAAAAACTGTTTTTT. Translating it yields CASSFLARGEEKLFF.

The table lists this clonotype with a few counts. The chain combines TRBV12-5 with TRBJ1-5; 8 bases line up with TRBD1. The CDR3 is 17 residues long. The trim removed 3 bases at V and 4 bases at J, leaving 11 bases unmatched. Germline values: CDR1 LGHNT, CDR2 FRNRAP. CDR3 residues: CASGFQRDRGINQPQHF. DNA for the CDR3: TGTGCTAGTGGTTTTCAACGCGACAGGGGAATTAATCAGCCCCAGCATTTT.

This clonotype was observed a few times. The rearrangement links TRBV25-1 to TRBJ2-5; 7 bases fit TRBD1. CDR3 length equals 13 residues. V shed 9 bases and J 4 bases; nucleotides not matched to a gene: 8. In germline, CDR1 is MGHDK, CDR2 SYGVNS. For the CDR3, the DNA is TGTGCCAGTTCCACAGGGGCTTTAGAGACCCAGTACTTC. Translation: CASSTGALETQYF.

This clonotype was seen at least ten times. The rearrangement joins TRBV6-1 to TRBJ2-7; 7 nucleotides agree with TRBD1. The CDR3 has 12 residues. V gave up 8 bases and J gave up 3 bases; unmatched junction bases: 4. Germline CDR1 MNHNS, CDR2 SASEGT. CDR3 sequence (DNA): TGTGCCAGCCAAACAGGGGACTACGAGCAGTACTTC. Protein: CASQTGDYEQYF.

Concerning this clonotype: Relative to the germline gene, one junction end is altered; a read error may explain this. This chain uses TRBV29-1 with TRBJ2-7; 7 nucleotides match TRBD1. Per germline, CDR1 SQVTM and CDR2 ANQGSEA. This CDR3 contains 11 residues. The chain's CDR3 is CSVRAGGNEQF. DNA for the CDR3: TGCAGCGTTAGGGCAGGGGGTAATGAGCAGTTC.

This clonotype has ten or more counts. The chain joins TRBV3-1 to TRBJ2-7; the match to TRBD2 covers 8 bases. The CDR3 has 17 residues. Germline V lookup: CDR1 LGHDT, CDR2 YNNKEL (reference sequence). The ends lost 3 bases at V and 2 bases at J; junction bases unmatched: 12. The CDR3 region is CASSQQAILAETYEQYF. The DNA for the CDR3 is TGTGCCAGCAGCCAGCAGGCCATACTAGCGGAGACCTACGAGCAGTACTTC.

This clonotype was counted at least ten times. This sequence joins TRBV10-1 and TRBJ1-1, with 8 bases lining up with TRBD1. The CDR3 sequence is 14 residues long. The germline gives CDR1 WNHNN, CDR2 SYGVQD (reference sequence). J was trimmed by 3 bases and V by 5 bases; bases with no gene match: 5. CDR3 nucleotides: TGCGCCAGCAGTCAAACAGGGGGAGACACTGAAGCTTTCTTT. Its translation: CASSQTGGDTEAFF.

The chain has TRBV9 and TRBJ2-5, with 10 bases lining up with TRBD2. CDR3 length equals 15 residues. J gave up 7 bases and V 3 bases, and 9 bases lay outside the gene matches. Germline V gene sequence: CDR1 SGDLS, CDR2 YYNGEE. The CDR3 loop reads CASSGGLAEGMTQYF. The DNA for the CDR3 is TGTGCCAGCAGCGGAGGACTAGCGGAGGGTATGACCCAGTACTTC.

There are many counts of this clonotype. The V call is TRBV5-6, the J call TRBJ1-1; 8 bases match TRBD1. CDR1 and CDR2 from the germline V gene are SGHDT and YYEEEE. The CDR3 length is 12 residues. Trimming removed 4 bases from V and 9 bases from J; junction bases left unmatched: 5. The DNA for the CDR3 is TGTGCCAGCAGCATTGACAGGGGCCAAGCTTTCTTT. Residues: CASSIDRGQAFF.

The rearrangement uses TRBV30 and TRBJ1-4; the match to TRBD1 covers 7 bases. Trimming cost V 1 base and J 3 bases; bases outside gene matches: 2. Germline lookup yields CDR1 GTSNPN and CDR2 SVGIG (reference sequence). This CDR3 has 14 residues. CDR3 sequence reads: CAWSEGTANEKLFF. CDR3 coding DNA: TGTGCCTGGAGTGAGGGGACAGCTAATGAAAAACTGTTTTTT.